These 13 T cell receptor beta chains were sequenced from one sample in a study of T cell clones after liver transplantation. Here immunoSEQ multiplex PCR was the method, and the copy in TCRdb shows in-frame clones only, minus some. The sample has about 99,000 clones; around 84% are singletons. The material was CD4+ T cells from blood, obtained around 48 months after liver transplant. Receptors originate from a human patient who received a liver transplant. A subset of T cells may come from the graft donor.

The chain combines TRBV14 with TRBJ2-2, with 8 bases aligning to TRBD1. The CDR3 runs to 17 residues. The trim removed 4 bases at V and 5 bases at J, leaving 12 bases unmatched. Germline CDR1 and CDR2: SGHDN and FVKESK. CDR3 bases: TGTGCCAGCAGCCGTGAACTCCTGAACAGGGGGACCGGGGAGCTGTTTTTT. Protein product: CASSRELLNRGTGELFF. Drawing the rest from reference TRBV14 and TRBJ2-2, the complete variable domain is EAGVTQFPSHSVIEKGQTVTLRCDPISGHDNLYWYRRVMGKEIKFLLHFVKESKQDESGMPNNRFLAERTGGTYSTLKVQPAELEDSGVYFCASSRELLNRGTGELFFGEGSRLTVL.

This clone has only one observation. This chain joins TRBV11-1 and TRBJ2-6; TRBD1 agrees at 9 bases. The trim removed 5 bases at V and 0 bases at J, leaving 5 bases unmatched. The CDR3 runs to 17 residues. Germline assignment: CDR1 SGHAT and CDR2 FQDESV (reference sequence). CDR3 in amino acids: CASSRDRAPSGANVLTF. The CDR3 region has the DNA TGTGCCAGCAGCCGGGACAGGGCCCCCTCTGGGGCCAACGTCCTGACTTTC.

The J gene is TRBJ2-5, the V gene TRBV19; TRBD2 matches 11 bases. CDR3 length: 16 residues. Germline V gene sequence: CDR1 LNHDA, CDR2 SQIVND (reference sequence). The V and J ends lost 3 bases and 5 bases, in that order; junction bases with no gene match: 8. CDR3 coding DNA: TGTGCCAGTAGTATGATAGCGGGAGGGCCGAGGGAGACCCAGTACTTC. It encodes CASSMIAGGPRETQYF. Based on the CDR3 plus reference TRBV19 and TRBJ2-5, the full variable domain is DGGITQSPKYLFRKEGQNVTLSCEQNLNHDAMYWYRQDPGQGLRLIYYSQIVNDFQKGDIAEGYSVSREKKESFPLTVTSAQKNPTAFYLCASSMIAGGPRETQYFGPGTRLLVL.

This chain links TRBV5-1 with TRBJ2-4, with D uncertain. V was cut by 0 bases and J by 1 base, with 14 bases left in between. Germline CDR1 SGHRS, CDR2 YFSETQ. This CDR3 spans 17 amino acids. The CDR3 is CASSLDGGRPAKNIQYF. CDR3 coding DNA: TGCGCCAGCAGCTTGGACGGCGGTCGTCCTGCCAAAAACATTCAGTACTTC.

The chain links TRBV6-4 to TRBJ2-2, with a tentative D call TRBD2 (7 bases). Trimming shortened V by 8 bases and J by 5 bases, and 18 bases separated the two germline ends. This CDR3 comprises 15 residues. Looked up from germline, CDR1 is MRHNA and CDR2 is SNTAGT. This CDR3 reads CASGSTGGRTGELFF. As DNA, the CDR3 is TGTGCCAGCGGCTCAACCGGGGGGCGAACCGGGGAGCTGTTTTTT.

This clone has more than one count but fewer than ten. The chain has TRBV27 and TRBJ2-2; either TRBD1 or TRBD2 may fit D (5 bases each). This CDR3 region has 15 residues. The germline gives CDR1 MNHEY, CDR2 SMNVEV (reference sequence). V shed 8 bases and J shed 5 bases, with 18 bases lying between them. This CDR3 reads CASQLGADWTGELFF. In DNA, the CDR3 is TGTGCCAGCCAACTCGGGGCCGATTGGACCGGGGAGCTGTTTTTT.

This clone was observed once. The CDR3: CASSRFTGGEGTEAFF. The DNA of the CDR3 is TGCGCCAGCAGCAGGTTCACAGGGGGCGAAGGTACTGAAGCTTTCTTT. V usage is TRBV5-1 and J usage is TRBJ1-1; 9 bases line up with TRBD1. The CDR3 is 16 residues long. The junction had 12 bases not matched to a gene; V was cut back by 4 bases and J by 5 bases. The V gene's germline CDR1 is SGHRS and CDR2 YFSETQ.

V usage is TRBV5-4 and J usage is TRBJ2-3, with TRBD2 identical over 7 bases. Germline-derived CDR1 and CDR2 are SGHNT and YYREEE (reference sequence). The V and J ends lost 2 bases and 5 bases, in that order; junction bases with no gene match: 8. CDR3 length: 15 residues. Here the CDR3 reads CASSFGGSILDTQYF. Here the CDR3 DNA reads TGTGCCAGCAGCTTCGGCGGGAGTATTCTAGATACGCAGTATTTT.

The rearrangement joins TRBV4-1 to TRBJ2-7, with TRBD1 matching 7 bases. J gave up 3 bases and V 0 bases, and 11 bases lay outside the gene matches. This CDR3 comprises 17 residues. Germline lookup yields CDR1 MGHRA and CDR2 YSYEKL. The CDR3 reads CASSQERVRDRNYEQYF. The CDR3 DNA follows: TGCGCCAGCAGCCAAGAACGGGTAAGGGACAGAAACTACGAGCAGTACTTC.

The chain joins TRBV7-9 to TRBJ2-7; 11 nucleotides match TRBD2. J was trimmed by 2 bases and V by 1 base; bases with no gene match: 4. The CDR3 loop spans 16 amino acids. The V gene's germline CDR1 is SEHNR and CDR2 FQNEAQ (reference sequence). The CDR3 protein is CASSLVIAGGAYEQYF. For the CDR3, the DNA is TGTGCCAGCAGCTTAGTCATAGCGGGAGGGGCCTACGAGCAGTACTTC.

This chain connects TRBV2 to TRBJ1-2, with unresolved D. The CDR3 is made up of 13 amino acids. The germline V gene encodes CDR1 SNHLY and CDR2 FYNNEI. The germline V and J ends were trimmed by 7 bases and 5 bases, with 14 bases remaining between them. CDR3 in amino acids: CASTSTPPYGYTF. The CDR3 nucleotides are TGTGCCAGCACTTCGACCCCTCCTTATGGCTACACCTTC.

The chain uses TRBV5-1 and TRBJ1-1, with TRBD1 identical over 11 bases. The germline V gene encodes CDR1 SGHRS and CDR2 YFSETQ. This CDR3 contains 16 residues. V gave up 4 bases and J gave up 2 bases; unmatched junction bases: 7. In nucleotides, the CDR3 is TGCGCCAGCAGCGTCCCGGGACAGGGGGGCAACACTGAAGCTTTCTTT. Translating it yields CASSVPGQGGNTEAFF.

The chain couples TRBV7-2 to TRBJ2-7; 7 nucleotides line up with TRBD1. Trimming at V came to 4 bases and at J to 3 bases, leaving 9 bases not matched to a gene. The length of the CDR3 is 15 residues. The germline V gene has CDR1 SGHTA and CDR2 FQGNSA. The CDR3 nucleotides read TGTGCCAGCAGCTCCCGGGACAGAGCAATCTACGAGCAGTACTTC. Translating it yields CASSSRDRAIYEQYF.